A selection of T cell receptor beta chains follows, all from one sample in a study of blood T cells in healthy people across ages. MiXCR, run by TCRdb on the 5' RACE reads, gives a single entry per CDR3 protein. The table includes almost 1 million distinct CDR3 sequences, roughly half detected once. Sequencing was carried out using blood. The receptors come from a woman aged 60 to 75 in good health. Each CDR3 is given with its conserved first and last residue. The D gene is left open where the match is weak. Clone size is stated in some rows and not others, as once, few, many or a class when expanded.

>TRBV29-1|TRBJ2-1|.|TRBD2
CSVELAGSPNVEQFF
TGCAGCGTTGAGCTAGCGGGAAGCCCAAATGTTGAGCAGTTCTTC
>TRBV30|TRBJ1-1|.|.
CAWSRGGYTEAFF
TGTGCCTGGAGTCGCGGGGGCTACACTGAAGCTTTCTTT
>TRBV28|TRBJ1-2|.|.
CASSSRSGGYTF
TGTGCCAGCAGTTCCCGATCGGGCGGCTACACCTTC
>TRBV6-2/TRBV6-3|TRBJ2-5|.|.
CASSYSGTGFRETQYF
TGTGCCAGCAGTTACTCGGGTACAGGGTTTCGGGAGACCCAGTACTTC
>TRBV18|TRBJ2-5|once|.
CAGSPGQKETQYF
TGTGCCGGCTCACCGGGACAAAAAGAGACCCAGTACTTC
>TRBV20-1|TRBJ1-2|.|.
CSAAPPIVVDGYTF
TGCAGTGCCGCCCCCCCAATTGTTGTGGATGGCTACACCTTC
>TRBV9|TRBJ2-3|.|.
CASSAREAVSLRTDTQYF
TGTGCCAGCAGCGCTAGAGAGGCAGTTAGCCTCAGAACAGATACGCAGTATTTT
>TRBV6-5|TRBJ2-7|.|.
CASMREWGANYNEQYF
TGTGCCAGCATGCGGGAATGGGGTGCTAACTACAATGAGCAGTACTTC
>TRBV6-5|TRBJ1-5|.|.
CASSYSRADYQPQHF
TGTGCCAGCAGTTACTCGAGGGCGGATTATCAGCCCCAGCATTTT
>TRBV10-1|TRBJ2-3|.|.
CASSATGQSTDTQYF
TGCGCCAGCAGTGCCACAGGGCAGAGCACAGATACGCAGTATTTT
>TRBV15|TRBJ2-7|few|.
CATSSAYLGTSYEQYF
TGTGCCACCAGCAGCGCCTACCTGGGAACCTCCTACGAGCAGTACTTC